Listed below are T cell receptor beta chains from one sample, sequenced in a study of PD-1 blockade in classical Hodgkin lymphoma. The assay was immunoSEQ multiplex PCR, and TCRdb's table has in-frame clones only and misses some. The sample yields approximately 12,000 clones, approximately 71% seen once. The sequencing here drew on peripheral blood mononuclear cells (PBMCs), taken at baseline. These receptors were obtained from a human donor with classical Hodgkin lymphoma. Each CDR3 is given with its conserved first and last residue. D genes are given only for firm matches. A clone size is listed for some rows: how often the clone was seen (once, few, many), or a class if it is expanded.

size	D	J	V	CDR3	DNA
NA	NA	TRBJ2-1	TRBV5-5	CASSLGVYSYNEQFF	TGTGCCAGCAGCTTAGGGGTTTACTCCTACAATGAGCAGTTCTTC
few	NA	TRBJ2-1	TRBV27	CASSSPSKGGHYNEQFF	TGTGCCAGCAGTTCACCCTCTAAGGGTGGGCACTACAATGAGCAGTTCTTC
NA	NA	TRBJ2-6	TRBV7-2	CASSLVGVPQSGANVLTF	TGTGCCAGCAGCTTAGTTGGGGTCCCCCAATCTGGGGCCAACGTCCTGACTTTC
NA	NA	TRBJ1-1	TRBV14	CASSQALRNTEAFF	TGTGCCAGCAGCCAAGCCCTAAGAAACACTGAAGCTTTCTTT
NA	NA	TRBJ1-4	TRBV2	CASSAMGVTNEKLFF	TGTGCCAGCAGTGCGATGGGTGTTACTAATGAAAAACTGTTTTTT
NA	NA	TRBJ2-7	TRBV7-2	CASSQHRERPYEQYF	TGTGCCAGCAGCCAGCATCGCGAGCGGCCCTACGAGCAGTACTTC
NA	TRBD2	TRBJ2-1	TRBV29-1	CSVSRTRYNEQFF	TGCAGCGTCTCCAGGACTAGGTACAATGAGCAGTTCTTC
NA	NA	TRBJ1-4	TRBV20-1	CSATGPGKLFF	TGCAGTGCCACGGGACCTGGAAAACTGTTTTTT
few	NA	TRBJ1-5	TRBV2	CASSDNRLMAEHF	TGTGCCAGCAGTGATAACAGGCTTATGGCCGAGCATTTT
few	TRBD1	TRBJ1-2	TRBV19	CASWDRNYGYTF	TGTGCCAGCTGGGACAGGAACTATGGCTACACCTTC
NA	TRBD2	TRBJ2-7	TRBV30	CASTRTSGGVGEQYF	TGTGCCTCAACGCGGACTAGCGGTGGGGTGGGGGAGCAGTACTTC